The present entry profiles one TCR beta chain with its context. As yet, its antigen is unknown. Looked up from germline, CDR1 is MNHEY and CDR2 is SMNVEV (reference sequence). Unmatched junction bases numbered 8, after V lost 8 bases and J lost 2 bases. The CDR3 is made up of 15 amino acids. This specimen comes from a study of vaccination and CD4 T cells after COVID-19. Overall study: Overlapping spike peptides of SARS-CoV-2, HCoV-NL63, HCoV-OC43 and HCoV-229E were used, and cells were stimulated with them. Findings and caveats of the study: Analysis of convalescent patients found that 304 of 307 vaccine-specific clones were spike mono-reactive.

Cultured CD4+ T-cell DNA underwent Oncomine TCR Beta short-read sequencing. MiXCR was run by TCRdb on the PCR reads, yielding one entry per CDR3 protein. The sample has about 8,700 distinct CDR3 sequences, 50% to 60% seen once; the top ten hold 7.3%. Treatment described: roughly 11-day PBMC culture with coronavirus spike peptide pools or control peptides (ViraFEST assay). For ViraFEST, peptide pools expanded antigen-specific T cells, after which the TCRs were sequenced. Having spent 10 days in culture, CD4+ T cells were then isolated by negative selection. The V and J genes are TRBV27 and TRBJ2-4; 8 nucleotides match TRBD2. The specimen was CD4+ T cells from blood, cultured in vitro. The origin of this receptor is a human donor who had recovered from COVID-19. DNA for the CDR3: TGTGCCAGCGATTCCGGGACTAGATCCAAAAACATTCAGTACTTC. This encodes CASDSGTRSKNIQYF.